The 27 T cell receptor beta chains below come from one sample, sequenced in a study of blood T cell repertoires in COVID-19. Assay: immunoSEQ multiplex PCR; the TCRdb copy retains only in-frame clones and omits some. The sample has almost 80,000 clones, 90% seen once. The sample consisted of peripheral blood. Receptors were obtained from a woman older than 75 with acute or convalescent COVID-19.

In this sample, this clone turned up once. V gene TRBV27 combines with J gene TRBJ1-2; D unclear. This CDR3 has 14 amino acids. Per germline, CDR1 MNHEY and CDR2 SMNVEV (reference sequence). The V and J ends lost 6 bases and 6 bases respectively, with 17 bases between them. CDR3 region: CASRPDPGGNGYTF. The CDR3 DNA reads TGTGCCAGCAGACCAGACCCCGGCGGGAATGGCTACACCTTC.

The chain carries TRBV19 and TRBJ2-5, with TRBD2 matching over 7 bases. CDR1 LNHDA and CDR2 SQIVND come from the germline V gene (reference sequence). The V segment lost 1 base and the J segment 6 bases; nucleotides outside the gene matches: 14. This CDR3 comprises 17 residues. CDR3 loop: CASSIGGRLREEKTQYF. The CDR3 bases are TGTGCCAGTAGTATAGGGGGGAGACTACGGGAGGAGAAGACCCAGTACTTC.

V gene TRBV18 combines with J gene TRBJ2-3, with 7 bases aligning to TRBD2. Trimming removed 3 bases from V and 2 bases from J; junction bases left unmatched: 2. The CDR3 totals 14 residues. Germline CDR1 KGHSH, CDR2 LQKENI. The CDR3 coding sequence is TGTGCCAGCTCACCCGGGGACTACACAGATACGCAGTATTTT. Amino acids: CASSPGDYTDTQYF.

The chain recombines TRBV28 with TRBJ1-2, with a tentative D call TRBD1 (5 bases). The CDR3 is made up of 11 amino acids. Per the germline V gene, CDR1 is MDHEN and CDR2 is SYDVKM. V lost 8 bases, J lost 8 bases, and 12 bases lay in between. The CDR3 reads CASSGGGGYTF. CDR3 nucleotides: TGTGCCAGCTCCGGGGGAGGCGGCTACACCTTC.

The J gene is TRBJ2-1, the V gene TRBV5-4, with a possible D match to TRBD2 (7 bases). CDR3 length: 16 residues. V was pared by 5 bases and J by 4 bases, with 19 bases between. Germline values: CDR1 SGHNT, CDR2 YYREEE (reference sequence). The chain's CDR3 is CASRSGAGALYNEQFF. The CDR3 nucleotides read TGTGCCAGCAGGTCTGGGGCGGGGGCCCTATACAATGAGCAGTTCTTC. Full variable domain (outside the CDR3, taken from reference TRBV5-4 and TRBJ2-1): ETGVTQSPTHLIKTRGQQVTLRCSSQSGHNTVSWYQQALGQGPQFIFQYYREEENGRGNFPPRFSGLQFPNYSSELNVNALELDDSALYLCASRSGAGALYNEQFFGPGTRLTVL.

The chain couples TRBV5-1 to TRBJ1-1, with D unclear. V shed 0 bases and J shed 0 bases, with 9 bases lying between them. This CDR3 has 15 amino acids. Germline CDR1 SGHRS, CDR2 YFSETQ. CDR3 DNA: TGCGCCAGCAGCTTGGTTGGCCCAATGAACACTGAAGCTTTCTTT. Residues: CASSLVGPMNTEAFF. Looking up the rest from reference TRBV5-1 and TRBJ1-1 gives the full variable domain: KAGVTQTPRYLIKTRGQQVTLSCSPISGHRSVSWYQQTPGQGLQFLFEYFSETQRNKGNFPGRFSGRQFSNSRSEMNVSTLELGDSALYLCASSLVGPMNTEAFFGQGTRLTVV.

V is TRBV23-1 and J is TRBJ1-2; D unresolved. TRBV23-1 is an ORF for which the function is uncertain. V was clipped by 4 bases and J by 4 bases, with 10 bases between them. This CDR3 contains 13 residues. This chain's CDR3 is CASSPWPFYGYTF. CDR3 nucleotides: TGCGCCAGCAGTCCCTGGCCTTTCTATGGCTACACCTTC.

The CDR3 protein is CASSLVRGFSYEQYF. The CDR3 nucleotides read TGTGCCAGCAGCTTGGTACGGGGTTTTTCCTACGAGCAGTACTTC. V gene TRBV11-2 combines with J gene TRBJ2-7; possible D gene TRBD2, 5 bases. The germline V gene encodes CDR1 SGHAT and CDR2 FQNNGV. Trimming cost V 3 bases and J 1 base, with 13 bases left between them. This CDR3 is 15 amino acids long.

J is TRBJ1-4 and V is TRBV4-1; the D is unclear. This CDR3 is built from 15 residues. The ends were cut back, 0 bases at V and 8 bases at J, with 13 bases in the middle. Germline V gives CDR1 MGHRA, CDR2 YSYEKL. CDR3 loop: CASSQESQFPEKLFF. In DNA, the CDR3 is TGCGCCAGCAGCCAAGAGTCACAGTTTCCAGAAAAACTGTTTTTT.

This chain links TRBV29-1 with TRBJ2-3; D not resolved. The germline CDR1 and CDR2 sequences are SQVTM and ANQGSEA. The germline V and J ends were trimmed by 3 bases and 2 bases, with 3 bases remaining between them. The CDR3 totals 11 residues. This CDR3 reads CSVEATDTQYF. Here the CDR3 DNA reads TGCAGCGTTGAGGCCACAGATACGCAGTATTTT.

CDR3 sequence reads: CASSLSGSTDTQYF. In DNA form, the CDR3 reads TGTGCCAGCAGCTTATCGGGTAGCACAGATACGCAGTATTTT. The rearrangement uses TRBV11-3 and TRBJ2-3; D is undetermined. With 2 bases removed from V and 0 bases from J, the gap between germline ends came to 6 bases. Germline CDR1 is SGHNT and CDR2 is YENEEA. The CDR3 length is 14 residues. Drawing the rest from reference TRBV11-3 and TRBJ2-3, the complete variable domain is EAGVVQSPRYKIIEKKQPVAFWCNPISGHNTLYWYLQNLGQGPELLIRYENEEAVDDSQLPKDRFSAERLKGVDSTLKIQPAELGDSAVYLCASSLSGSTDTQYFGPGTRLTVL.

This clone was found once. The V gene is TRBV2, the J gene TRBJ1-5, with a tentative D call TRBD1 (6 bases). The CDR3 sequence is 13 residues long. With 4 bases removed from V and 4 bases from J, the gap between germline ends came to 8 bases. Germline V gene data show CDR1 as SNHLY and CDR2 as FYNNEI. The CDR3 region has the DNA TGTGCCAGCAGTGTACAGGGAAATCAGCCCCAGCATTTT. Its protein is CASSVQGNQPQHF.

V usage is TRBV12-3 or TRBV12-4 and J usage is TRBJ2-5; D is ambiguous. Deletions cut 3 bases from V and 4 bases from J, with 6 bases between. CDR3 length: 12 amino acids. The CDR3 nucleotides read TGTGCCAGCAGTTTCCTATTAGAGACCCAGTACTTC. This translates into CASSFLLETQYF.

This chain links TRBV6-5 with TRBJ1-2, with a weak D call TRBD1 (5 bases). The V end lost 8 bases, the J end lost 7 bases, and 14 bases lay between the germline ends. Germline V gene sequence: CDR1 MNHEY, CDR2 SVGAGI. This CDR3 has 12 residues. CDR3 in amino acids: CASEGTRGGYTF. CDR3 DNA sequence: TGTGCCAGCGAAGGGACTCGAGGTGGCTACACCTTC.

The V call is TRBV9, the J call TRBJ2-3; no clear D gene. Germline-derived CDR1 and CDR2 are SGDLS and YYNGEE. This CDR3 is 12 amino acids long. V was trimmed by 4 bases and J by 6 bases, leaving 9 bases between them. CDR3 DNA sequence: TGTGCCAGCAGCTCTAGTGAGGATACGCAGTATTTT. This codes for CASSSSEDTQYF.

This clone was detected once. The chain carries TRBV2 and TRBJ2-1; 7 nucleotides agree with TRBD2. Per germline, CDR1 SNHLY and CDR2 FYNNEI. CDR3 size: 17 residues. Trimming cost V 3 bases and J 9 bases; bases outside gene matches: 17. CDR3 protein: CASSDPGGGRVVGEQFF. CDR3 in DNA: TGTGCCAGCAGTGACCCCGGCGGCGGGAGAGTGGTCGGTGAGCAGTTCTTC.

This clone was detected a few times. Written as DNA, the CDR3 is TGTGCCAGCATCGTTTCGAGGGGGGGCGGGGGCAATCAGCCCCAGCATTTT. It encodes CASIVSRGGGGNQPQHF. The chain joins TRBV28 to TRBJ1-5, with D perhaps TRBD1 (6 bases). This CDR3 region has 17 residues. Germline loops: CDR1 MDHEN, CDR2 SYDVKM. Trimming removed 7 bases from V and 2 bases from J, with 21 bases in between.

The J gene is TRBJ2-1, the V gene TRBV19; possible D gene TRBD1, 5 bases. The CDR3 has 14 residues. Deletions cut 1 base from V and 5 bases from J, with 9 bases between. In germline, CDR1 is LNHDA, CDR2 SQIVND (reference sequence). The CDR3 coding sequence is TGTGCCAGTAGTATAGGGGGCCTTAACAATGAGCAGTTCTTC. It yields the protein CASSIGGLNNEQFF.

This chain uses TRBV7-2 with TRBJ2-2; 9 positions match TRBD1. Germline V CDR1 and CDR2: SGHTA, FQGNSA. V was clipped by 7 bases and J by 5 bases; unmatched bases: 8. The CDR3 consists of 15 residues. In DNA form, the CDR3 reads TGTGCCAGCACTAGGACAGGGGAAAGAACCGGGGAGCTGTTTTTT. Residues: CASTRTGERTGELFF. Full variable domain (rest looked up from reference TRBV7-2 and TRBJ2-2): GAGVSQSPSNKVTEKGKDVELRCDPISGHTALYWYRQSLGQGLEFLIYFQGNSAPDKSGLPSDRFSAERTGGSVSTLTIQRTQQEDSAVYLCASTRTGERTGELFFGEGSRLTVL.

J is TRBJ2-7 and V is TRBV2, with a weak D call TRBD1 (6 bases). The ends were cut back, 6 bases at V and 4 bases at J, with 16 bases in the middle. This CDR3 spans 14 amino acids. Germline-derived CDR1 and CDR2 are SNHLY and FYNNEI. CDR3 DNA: TGTGCCAGCAGGCAGTCCCGGGACATTTACGAGCAGTACTTC. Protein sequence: CASRQSRDIYEQYF. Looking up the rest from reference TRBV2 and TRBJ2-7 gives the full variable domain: EPEVTQTPSHQVTQMGQEVILRCVPISNHLYFYWYRQILGQKVEFLVSFYNNEISEKSEIFDDQFSVERPDGSNFTLKIRSTKLEDSAMYFCASRQSRDIYEQYFGPGTRLTVT.

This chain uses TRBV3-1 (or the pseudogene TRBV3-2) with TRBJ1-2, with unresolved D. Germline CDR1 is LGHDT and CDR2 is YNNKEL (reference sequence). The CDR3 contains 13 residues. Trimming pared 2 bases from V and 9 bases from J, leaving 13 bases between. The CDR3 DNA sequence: TGTGCCAGCAGCCAATTCGGCGGGTTCAGCTACACCTTC. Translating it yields CASSQFGGFSYTF.

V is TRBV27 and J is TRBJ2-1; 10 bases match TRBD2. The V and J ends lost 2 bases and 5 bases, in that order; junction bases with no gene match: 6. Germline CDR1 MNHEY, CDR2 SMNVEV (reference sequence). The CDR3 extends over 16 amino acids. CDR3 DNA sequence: TGTGCCAGCAGTTTACTAGCGGGAGAACCCCACAATGAGCAGTTCTTC. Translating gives CASSLLAGEPHNEQFF.

CDR3 DNA: TGTGCCAGCAGTCACCAGGGGGGCACAGATACGCAGTATTTT. It encodes CASSHQGGTDTQYF. V usage is TRBV6-5 and J usage is TRBJ2-3, with 7 bases fitting TRBD1. V was clipped by 5 bases and J by 1 base; unmatched bases: 3. Germline CDR1 reads MNHEY; CDR2 reads SVGAGI. The CDR3 length is 14 residues.

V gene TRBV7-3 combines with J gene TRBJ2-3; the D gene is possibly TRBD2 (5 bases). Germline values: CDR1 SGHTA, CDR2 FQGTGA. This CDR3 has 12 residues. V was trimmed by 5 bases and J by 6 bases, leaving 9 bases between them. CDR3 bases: TGTGCCAGCAGCGGTAGCGACGATACGCAGTATTTT. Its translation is CASSGSDDTQYF.

As DNA, the CDR3 is TGTGCCAGCAGCTTGGGGCAGGGGGCCCCTACCGGGGAGCTGTTTTTT. It specifies CASSLGQGAPTGELFF. The chain joins TRBV5-4 to TRBJ2-2, with TRBD1 matching 8 bases. CDR3 size: 16 residues. V trimming: 0 bases; J trimming: 5 bases; junction bases outside the gene matches: 6. The germline CDR1 and CDR2 sequences are SGHNT and YYREEE (reference sequence). Full variable domain (missing parts from reference TRBV5-4 and TRBJ2-2): ETGVTQSPTHLIKTRGQQVTLRCSSQSGHNTVSWYQQALGQGPQFIFQYYREEENGRGNFPPRFSGLQFPNYSSELNVNALELDDSALYLCASSLGQGAPTGELFFGEGSRLTVL.

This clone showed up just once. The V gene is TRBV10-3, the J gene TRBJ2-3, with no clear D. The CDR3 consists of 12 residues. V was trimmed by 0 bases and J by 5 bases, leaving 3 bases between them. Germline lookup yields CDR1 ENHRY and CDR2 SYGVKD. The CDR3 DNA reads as TGTGCCATCAGTGAGTCCTTAGATACGCAGTATTTT. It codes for CAISESLDTQYF.

CDR3 residues: CASSFLRDRHGEQYF. The DNA of the CDR3 is TGTGCCAGCAGCTTTCTCCGGGACAGGCACGGCGAGCAGTACTTC. The genes are TRBV11-2 and TRBJ2-7; TRBD1 matches at 8 bases. Germline-derived CDR1 and CDR2 are SGHAT and FQNNGV. The length of the CDR3 is 15 residues. J lost 6 bases, V lost 3 bases, and 10 bases had no gene match.